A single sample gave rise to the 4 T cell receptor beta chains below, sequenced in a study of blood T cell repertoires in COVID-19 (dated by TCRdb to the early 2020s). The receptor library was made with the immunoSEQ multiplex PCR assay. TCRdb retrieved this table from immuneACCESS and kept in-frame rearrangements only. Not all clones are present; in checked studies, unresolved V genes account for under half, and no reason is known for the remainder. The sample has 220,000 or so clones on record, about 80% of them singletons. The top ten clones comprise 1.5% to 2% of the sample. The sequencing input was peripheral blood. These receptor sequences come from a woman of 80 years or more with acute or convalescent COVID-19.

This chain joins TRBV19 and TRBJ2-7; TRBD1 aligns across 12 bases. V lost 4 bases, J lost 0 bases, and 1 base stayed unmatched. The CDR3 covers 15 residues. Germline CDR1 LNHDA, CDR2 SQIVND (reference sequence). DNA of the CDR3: TGTGCCAGTAGTAGGGACAGGGGGCTCTCCTACGAGCAGTACTTC. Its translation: CASSRDRGLSYEQYF. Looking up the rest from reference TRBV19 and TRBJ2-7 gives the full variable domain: DGGITQSPKYLFRKEGQNVTLSCEQNLNHDAMYWYRQDPGQGLRLIYYSQIVNDFQKGDIAEGYSVSREKKESFPLTVTSAQKNPTAFYLCASSRDRGLSYEQYFGPGTRLTVT.

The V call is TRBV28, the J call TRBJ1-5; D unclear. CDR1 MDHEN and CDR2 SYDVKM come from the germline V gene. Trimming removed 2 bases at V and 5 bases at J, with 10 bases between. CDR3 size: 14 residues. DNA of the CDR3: TGTGCCAGCAGTTTAAAGCCCCTCGATCAGCCCCAGCATTTT. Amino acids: CASSLKPLDQPQHF.

DNA of the CDR3: TGTGCCAGTACCCGGAACGGGGGGAGTTGGGAGACCCAGTACTTC. It yields the protein CASTRNGGSWETQYF. The rearrangement links TRBV19 to TRBJ2-5; 7 bases are shared with TRBD2. With 7 bases clipped from V and 5 bases from J, the junction kept 13 bases outside the gene matches. There are 15 residues in the CDR3. Germline CDR1 LNHDA, CDR2 SQIVND (reference sequence).

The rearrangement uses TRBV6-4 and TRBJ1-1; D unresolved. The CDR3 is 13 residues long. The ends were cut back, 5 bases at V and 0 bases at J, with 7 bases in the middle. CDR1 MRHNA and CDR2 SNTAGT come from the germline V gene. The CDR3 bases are TGTGCCAGCAGTTCATCCCTGAACACTGAAGCTTTCTTT. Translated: CASSSSLNTEAFF.